This T cell receptor beta chain was sequenced for a study of identical twins (dated by TCRdb to 2016 to 2018). About the full investigation: To test whether fetal clonotypes persist, the study used deep sequencing on TCR alpha and beta repertoires from monozygotic twins, unrelated adults of various ages, and cord blood. To rule out contamination, the twin experiments were replicated at different times with different library preparation protocols. Study-wide findings and limitations: Zero-insertion analyses could be partly confounded by invariant T cells such as MAIT and iNKT, though diverse VJ usage argued against such confounding for most clonotypes. Conclusions relied on cross-sectional statistical analysis, since the same donors could not be followed over many years. The excess sharing between twins in beta out-of-frame sequences was weaker because fewer shared sequences reduced the signal-to-noise ratio. In monozygotic twins, out-of-frame TCR alpha sharing was systematically underestimated by recombination models, although the models agreed with sharing between unrelated individuals. Out-of-frame TCR alpha sequences shared between twins showed an excess of low generation-probability sequences compared with coincidental sharing between unrelated individuals. Fewer insertions were carried by abundant cord blood beta clonotypes, a similar but weaker trend appeared in young adult naive repertoires, and no such trend appeared in memory repertoires.

Library preparation used 5' RACE. Sequencing used an Illumina HiSeq 2000. A universal primer binding site was added through template switching, and the final cDNA carried a unique molecular identifier so that TCR cDNA molecules could be counted accurately. Specific primers in the conserved constant-segment region were used to synthesize first-strand cDNA for the TCR alpha and beta chains. To control for contamination, every cDNA library was double barcoded, receiving both a SMART-Mk sample barcode and Illumina barcodes. TruSeq adapter sequences along with Illumina sample barcodes were introduced in two successive PCR steps. TCR alpha and beta cDNA libraries were sequenced on the Illumina HiSeq platform with custom primers. Per the original workflow: MiGEC was used to process raw reads and extract unique molecular identifiers, and MiXCR was used to find CDR3 positions. Recombination models were inferred per individual with the repgenHMM and IGoR tools using an EM algorithm. Shared clonotypes were analyzed with the tcR package in R, and sharing was normalized by the product of cloneset sizes. To study raw recombination without the effects of thymic and clonal selection, out-of-frame nonproductive sequences were analyzed. TCRdb reprocessed the public reads (quality trimming at Q25 with fastp, clone calling with MiXCR) and kept in-frame beta chains. Each record represents a unique CDR3 protein, reported with the most common genes and DNA among its rows. For this entry, the V and J calls and clone size follow TCRdb and not the study's own pipeline. This sample lists about 200,000 distinct CDR3 sequences; about 11% were detected once. The top ten constitute more than 8.5% of the sample.

Every donor was a healthy Caucasian. Miltenyi CD45RO+ enrichment and human naive T-cell isolation kits were used to isolate memory (CD45RO+) and naive T cells from PBMC. This clonotype was counted at least ten times. The target of this receptor is not known. No per-base quality is available; no much larger clone lies one base away. Reading from cysteine to phenylalanine, the CDR3 counts 13 amino acids. This entry keeps only the CDR3 DNA: 39 bases, framed from base 1. V is clipped by 4 bases and J by 4 bases, and the sequence between their germline boundaries is 11 bases long. From the germline V gene, CDR1 is MGHRA and CDR2 is YSYEKL.

This sequence was found in a man aged 50 to 59 in good health. The V gene is TRBV4-1 and the J gene is TRBJ2-7, with the identity of the D gene unclear. Sequenced input: memory T cells sorted from blood. According to the study, the label for this sample's cell subset or site signals: CD45RO+ enriched T cells. The DNA is TGCGCCAGCAGCCGGACGGACGATTACGAGCAGTACTTC. Its coded protein is CASSRTDDYEQYF.